This T cell receptor (beta chain) was found in a study of T-cell reconstitution after alpha-beta-depleted transplantation in children. Preparation of the TCRbeta library used unique molecular identifiers. TCRdb processed the PCR reads anew with MiXCR; each CDR3 protein has one entry. Among around 450,000 distinct CDR3 sequences listed, roughly a tenth were seen once. Trimming took 1 base from V and 5 from J; bases not matched to a gene: 6. CDR1 DFQATT and CDR2 SNEGSKA come from the germline V gene (reference sequence). The CDR3 is 14 amino acids. General study findings and limits: At day 60, the high TCRbeta diversity found in some patients originated from recipient T cells and thymic progenitors that had survived. Reportedly, alpha-beta T cells present about two months post-transplant originated from several hundred expanded clones of graft origin. From newly produced T cells came most of the T-cell counts and diversity one year after transplant.

The sample holds many counts of this clonotype. Its antigen is not identified. This receptor was identified in a child younger than 10 with inherited bone marrow failure, due to receive a stem cell transplant. This chain connects TRBV20-1 to TRBJ2-5; 8 nucleotides line up with TRBD2. Here the sequenced sample was PBMCs, taken before TCRalphabeta/CD19-depleted stem cell transplant. CDR3 DNA sequence: TGCAGTGCTAGAGTACTAGCGGCTAGGGAGACCCAGTACTTC. This translates into CSARVLAARETQYF.